Presented here are 27 T cell receptor beta chains from one specimen sequenced in a study of T cells expressing NK-cell markers. Reprocessing the 5' RACE reads, TCRdb reports a single entry for every CDR3 protein and omits DNA. This sample's clone table lists 350,000 to 450,000 distinct CDR3 sequences. Sequenced: blood T cells: a sorted CD56 or NKG2C T cell subset, CD4+ or CD8+ T cells, or bulk PBMC T cells (not recorded which). These receptors were collected from a man aged 18 to 69 in good health.

V usage is TRBV18 and J usage is TRBJ1-1. CDR3 length: 15 amino acids. The germline V gene has CDR1 KGHSH and CDR2 LQKENI. The CDR3 is CASSPPNSGNTEAFF.

The rearrangement links TRBV2 to TRBJ2-1; TCRdb picks TRBD2, but there is no DNA to check that call. The CDR3 extends over 13 amino acids. Per the germline V gene, CDR1 is SNHLY and CDR2 is FYNNEI. The CDR3 reads CASSESRAQGQFF.

The rearrangement joins TRBV12-3 or TRBV12-4 to TRBJ1-4; TCRdb gives TRBD1 as the D gene, but with no DNA this cannot be confirmed. The CDR3 sequence is 14 residues long. CDR3 residues: CASSFSLGGEKLFF.

The chain employs TRBV20-1 and TRBJ2-3; TCRdb picks TRBD2, but there is no DNA to check that call. Germline V gene sequence: CDR1 DFQATT, CDR2 SNEGSKA (reference sequence). The CDR3 consists of 17 residues. CDR3 in amino acids: CSALPWERGGSTDTQYF.

The J gene is TRBJ2-5, the V gene TRBV5-1; TCRdb's D gene call, TRBD2, goes unchecked for lack of DNA. The CDR3 has 17 amino acids. CDR1 and CDR2 (germline): SGHRS, YFSETQ. CDR3 in amino acids: CASSFDVSGVSQETQYF.

The chain employs TRBV20-1 and TRBJ1-2; no DNA is available, so the TRBD1 call from TCRdb remains unchecked. Germline V gene sequence: CDR1 DFQATT, CDR2 SNEGSKA (reference sequence). This CDR3 has 15 residues. Here the CDR3 reads CSTPRRTGINYGYTF.

This chain uses TRBV12-3 or TRBV12-4 with TRBJ1-1; TCRdb selects TRBD1, and the lack of DNA leaves this call unchecked. The CDR3 has 14 amino acids. The CDR3 here is CASTGRGRDVEAFF.

The rearrangement joins TRBV6-2 or TRBV6-3 to TRBJ2-1. The length of the CDR3 is 14 residues. Germline CDR1 and CDR2: MNHEY and SVGEGT. The CDR3: CASSYIRPPGEQFF.

The CDR3 sequence: CASSDQGGSQPQHF. This chain joins TRBV2 and TRBJ1-5; checking the TCRdb D call of TRBD1 is not possible without DNA. The CDR3 totals 14 residues. The germline gives CDR1 SNHLY, CDR2 FYNNEI.

The V gene is TRBV5-1, the J gene TRBJ2-7; the TCRdb call, TRBD2, lacks DNA for checking. This CDR3 is 14 amino acids long. Germline V gene lookup returns CDR1 SGHRS and CDR2 YFSETQ. The CDR3 here is CASSRSSLFNEQYF.

V gene TRBV29-1 combines with J gene TRBJ1-1. The CDR3 covers 14 residues. Germline CDR1 SQVTM, CDR2 ANQGSEA. The CDR3 protein is CSVDLLTMNTEAFF.

The chain is built from TRBV5-1 and TRBJ2-4; TCRdb outputs TRBD1, but without DNA this stays unchecked. Germline CDR1 and CDR2: SGHRS and YFSETQ. The CDR3 sequence is 15 residues long. The CDR3 loop reads CASSLTGTGEIIQYF.

The J gene is TRBJ1-2, the V gene TRBV18. This CDR3 spans 15 amino acids. Looked up from germline, CDR1 is KGHSH and CDR2 is LQKENI. The CDR3 loop reads CASSPILADHYGYTF. Based on the CDR3 plus reference TRBV18 and TRBJ1-2, the full variable domain is NAGVMQNPRHLVRRRGQEARLRCSPMKGHSHVYWYRQLPEEGLKFMVYLQKENIIDESGMPKERFSAEFPKEGPSILRIQQVVRGDSAAYFCASSPILADHYGYTFGSGTRLTVV.

The rearrangement uses TRBV3-1 and TRBJ1-1; TCRdb calls TRBD1, which cannot be checked without DNA. The CDR3 is 15 amino acids. The germline V gene has CDR1 LGHDT and CDR2 YNNKEL (reference sequence). The CDR3: CASHGGTGVNTEAFF. Variable domain in full (rest from reference TRBV3-1 and TRBJ1-1): DTAVSQTPKYLVTQMGNDKSIKCEQNLGHDTMYWYKQDSKKFLKIMFSYNNKELIINETVPNRFSPKSPDKAHLNLHINSLELGDSAVYFCASHGGTGVNTEAFFGQGTRLTVV.

The CDR3 sequence is CASSSGGHREQYF. The chain is built from TRBV12-3 or TRBV12-4 and TRBJ2-7; without DNA, the TCRdb call of TRBD2 cannot be checked. CDR3 length: 13 amino acids.

The chain has TRBV5-1 and TRBJ2-4; TCRdb returns TRBD1, unconfirmable since there is no DNA. CDR3 length: 18 residues. Germline-derived CDR1 and CDR2 are SGHRS and YFSETQ. The CDR3 is CASSNKGQAPLAKNIQYF.

The chain combines TRBV14 with TRBJ2-3; checking the TCRdb D call of TRBD2 is not possible without DNA. The CDR3 covers 16 residues. CDR1 SGHDN and CDR2 FVKESK come from the germline V gene. The CDR3 protein is CASSPWLAGGSDTQYF.

The chain is built from TRBV6-2 or TRBV6-3 and TRBJ2-7; checking the TCRdb D call of TRBD1 is not possible without DNA. CDR3 size: 12 residues. Germline V gives CDR1 MNHEY, CDR2 SVGEGT. The CDR3 sequence is CASSYRAGEQYF.

The V gene is TRBV3-1, the J gene TRBJ2-3; TCRdb picks TRBD1, but there is no DNA to check that call. CDR1 is LGHDT and CDR2 is YNNKEL in the germline V gene (reference sequence). There are 16 residues in the CDR3. CDR3 sequence reads: CASSQRDIASTDTQYF.

This rearrangement joins TRBV6-1 to TRBJ1-5; without DNA, the TCRdb call of TRBD1 cannot be checked. Germline loops: CDR1 MNHNS, CDR2 SASEGT. The CDR3 is made up of 14 amino acids. CDR3 residues: CASSGQGWSQPQHF.

The rearrangement joins TRBV4-2 to TRBJ1-2; TCRdb outputs TRBD1, but without DNA this stays unchecked. This CDR3 contains 15 residues. CDR1 LGHNA and CDR2 YNFKEQ come from the germline V gene. CDR3 region: CASSQERQRNYGYTF.

The chain employs TRBV9 and TRBJ2-7; TCRdb selects TRBD1, and the lack of DNA leaves this call unchecked. CDR3 size: 15 residues. Germline loops: CDR1 SGDLS, CDR2 YYNGEE. The CDR3 sequence: CASSPGDRVGGEQYF.

This sequence joins TRBV7-2 and TRBJ2-1; TCRdb lists TRBD2, though no DNA is available to test this call. The CDR3 sequence is 15 residues long. In germline, CDR1 is SGHTA, CDR2 FQGNSA. The CDR3 here is CASSSRDWSYNEQFF. The full variable domain, completed using reference TRBV7-2 and TRBJ2-1, is GAGVSQSPSNKVTEKGKDVELRCDPISGHTALYWYRQSLGQGLEFLIYFQGNSAPDKSGLPSDRFSAERTGGSVSTLTIQRTQQEDSAVYLCASSSRDWSYNEQFFGPGTRLTVL.

V and J are TRBV29-1 and TRBJ2-3. The CDR3 is 15 residues long. Per germline, CDR1 SQVTM and CDR2 ANQGSEA. This chain's CDR3 is CSVESRTFGTDTQYF.

This chain joins TRBV6-1 and TRBJ1-5; TCRdb's D call, TRBD1, is unchecked because there is no DNA. Germline V gene data show CDR1 as MNHNS and CDR2 as SASEGT. The CDR3 has 15 residues. CDR3 in amino acids: CASRPQGGSNQPQHF.

This chain uses TRBV29-1 with TRBJ2-5; no DNA is available, so the TRBD1 call from TCRdb remains unchecked. Germline assignment: CDR1 SQVTM and CDR2 ANQGSEA. The CDR3 covers 13 residues. The CDR3 reads CSVPLGQGKTQYF.

V usage is TRBV3-1 and J usage is TRBJ1-5; TCRdb gives TRBD1 as the D gene, but with no DNA this cannot be confirmed. In germline, CDR1 is LGHDT, CDR2 YNNKEL (reference sequence). The CDR3 is 15 residues long. This CDR3 reads CASSQGGQGSQPQHF.